Sample share makes the clone carrying this T cell receptor (beta chain) medium-sized. The antigen is undetermined. The data belong to a study of T cell repertoires in aging, cancer and after chemotherapy. Study as a whole: About 8.8 million TCR reads were in the whole dataset.

Amplification of TCR beta used genomic DNA extracted from peripheral blood. Study conclusions and caveats: Age-matched healthy donors had significantly more diverse, less clonal blood TCR repertoires than untreated cancer patients. Thymic emigration or peripheral T cell expansion may be impaired by lymphoid organ infiltration in hematological cancer. Rebound thymic output was suggested by rising median generation probability during chemotherapy in each cancer cohort.

V dropped 4 bases and J dropped 0; count of bases not matched to a gene: 6. Germline V gene sequence: CDR1 SQVTM, CDR2 ANQGSEA. The CDR3 has 15 amino acids. TRB rearrangements spanning V, D and J were amplified using mixed TRB-A/B primers. A single record per CDR3 protein comes from TCRdb applying MiXCR to the multiplex PCR reads. The table shows 7,000 to 9,500 distinct CDR3 sequences, with 20% to 30% occurring only once. The chain uses TRBV29-1 and TRBJ2-1; 7 positions match TRBD2. Sequencing input: blood. The clonotype originates from a human donor with a blood cancer. The donor label of this sample is uncertain. CDR3 coding DNA: TGCAGCGTTGGGTCTAGCGGAAGCTCCTACAATGAGCAGTTCTTC. As protein: CSVGSSGSSYNEQFF.